In its sample, the clone carrying this T cell receptor beta chain was seen many times. The antigen is undetermined. This CDR3 has 14 residues. The V end was cut by 3 bases, the J end by 3 bases, with 10 bases between. In germline, CDR1 is KGHSH, CDR2 LQKENI. A second PCR, run for about 7 to 11 cycles, used a sample-barcoded 5' primer plus a J-beta primer mix. Researchers report that a template-switch adaptor with 12 random nucleotides tagged each cDNA molecule. A single record per CDR3 protein comes from TCRdb applying MiXCR to the 5' RACE reads. In the table there are fewer than 750,000 distinct CDR3 sequences, about 50% of which are singletons. The sample is drawn from a study of blood T cells in healthy people across ages. Study results and limitations: PBMCs were not sorted, which prevented a conclusive comparison of naive versus antigen-experienced cells.

The receptor's source is a woman of 80 years or more in good health. The source material was blood. V and J are TRBV18 and TRBJ2-3; D may correspond to TRBD1 or TRBD2 (5 bases each). As DNA, the CDR3 is TGTGCCAGCTCACCGGTAGAGGGGACAGATACGCAGTATTTT. Translated: CASSPVEGTDTQYF.